Included here is one T cell receptor beta chain sequence, with context. The antigen remains unidentified. At one of its ends the junction is not consistent with the germline gene, which may arise from a read error. The record originates from a study of cytomegalovirus exposure and HLA in healthy donors. CDR3 size: 16 residues. Germline V gives CDR1 SGHAT, CDR2 FQNNGV. General study results and limits: Several of the most significant clusters were apparently associated with common viral pathogens in a later analysis. Researchers reported that a few CMV-associated chains were confirmed in vitro as CMV antigen-specific. Analysis was carried out at a later point, and it linked a missense DCLRE1C variant to TCR beta V- and J-gene trimming.

PCR involved 60 Vbeta and 13 Jbeta primers. Repertoires were generated with immunoSEQ multiplex PCR, while TCRdb's copy carries only in-frame clones and drops some. The sample lists roughly 160,000 clones, over 75% occurring once. The chain carries TRBV11-2 and TRBJ2-5; TRBD1 agrees at 9 bases. Sequencing was done on a sample of PBMCs. The receptor's source is a male donor in good health and CMV-seronegative. The CDR3 DNA sequence: TGTGCCAGCAGTTTAGCCGGGACAGGGAATGCGGGGACCCAGTACTTC. It codes for CASSLAGTGNAGTQYF.